The subject of this entry is one T cell receptor beta chain. The antigen remains undetermined. Other DNA sequences within the sample encode an identical CDR3. The germline gives CDR1 MDHEN, CDR2 SYDVKM. There are 14 residues in the CDR3. Trimming cost V 6 bases and J 8 bases; bases outside gene matches: 7. Using around 200 ng DNA, approximately 30,000 T cell genomes, the sorted-subset replicate PCRs were run. Measured with immunoSEQ multiplex PCR; TCRdb has only the in-frame clones, and not every one. The sample lists 2.3 million or so clones, 85% to 95% occurring once. The sample belongs to a study of shared clonotypes between healthy human individuals. Across the study: Each donor had three CD4 naive, three CD4 memory, two CD8 naive and one CD8 memory plate. Findings and caveats of the study: Clonotypes shared by all four sorted-subset donors had higher generation probabilities than non-shared clonotypes. The authors sampled blood alone, and tissue repertoires likely differ.

The receptor's source is a man younger than 30 in good health. Some clones in this sample may be carry-over from other donors' samples. Sequenced sample: naive CD4+ T cells from PBMCs. This sample's subset: CD45RA+ positively selected. The chain carries TRBV28 and TRBJ1-4; 9 nucleotides match TRBD1. The CDR3: CASRPTGGLEKLFF. The CDR3 nucleotides read TGTGCCAGCAGACCGACAGGGGGTCTGGAAAAACTGTTTTTT. Drawing the rest from reference TRBV28 and TRBJ1-4, the complete variable domain is DVKVTQSSRYLVKRTGEKVFLECVQDMDHENMFWYRQDPGLGLRLIYFSYDVKMKEKGDIPEGYSVSREKKERFSLILESASTNQTSMYLCASRPTGGLEKLFFGSGTQLSVL.